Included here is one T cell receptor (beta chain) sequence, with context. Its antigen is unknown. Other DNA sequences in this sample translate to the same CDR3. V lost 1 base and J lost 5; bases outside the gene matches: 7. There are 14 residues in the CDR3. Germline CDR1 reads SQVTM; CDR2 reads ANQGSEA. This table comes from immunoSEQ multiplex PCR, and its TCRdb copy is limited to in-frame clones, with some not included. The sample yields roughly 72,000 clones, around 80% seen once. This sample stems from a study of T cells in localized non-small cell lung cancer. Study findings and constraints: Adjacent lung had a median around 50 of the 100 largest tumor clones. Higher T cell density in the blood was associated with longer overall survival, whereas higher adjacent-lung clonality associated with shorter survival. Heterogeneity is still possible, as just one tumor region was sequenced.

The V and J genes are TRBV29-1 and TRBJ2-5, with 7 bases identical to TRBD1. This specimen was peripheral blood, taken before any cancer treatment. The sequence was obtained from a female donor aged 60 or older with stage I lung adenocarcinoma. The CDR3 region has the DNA TGCAGCGTTGAAGGCCAGGGGGTGGGGGAGACCCAGTACTTC. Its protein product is CSVEGQGVGETQYF.